The 25 T cell receptor beta chains in this list originate from one sample, sequenced in a study of T-cell memory formation after mild COVID-19 (dated by TCRdb to the early 2020s). Library preparation was by 5' RACE. Reads for this sample came from an Illumina NovaSeq 6000. TCRdb reran the public reads through fastp at Q25 and MiXCR, keeping productive beta chains. For every CDR3 protein sequence, its rows merge into one entry that carries the most common genes and DNA. The sample table contains just over 300,000 distinct CDR3 sequences; only one count was recorded for roughly 21% of them. The ten largest clones take up about 21% of the sample. Sequencing input: PBMCs or a T cell subset sorted from them (not recorded which). These receptors came from a man between 18 and 29 years old who had mild COVID-19 (a few samples of this study predate the infection). The sample titles of this study are shuffled in the database, so cell type and time point are left out; the donor was told from shared clones.

A few counts support this clonotype. V is TRBV29-1 and J is TRBJ2-5; D not resolved. Trimming left V 4 bases short and J 5 bases short, with 20 bases between. CDR3 size: 15 residues. CDR1 is SQVTM, CDR2 ANQGSEA, per germline. CDR3 in DNA: TGCAGCGTTGTTACGGTGGCGAATCCCTGGGAGACCCAGTACTTC. Translated: CSVVTVANPWETQYF.

The rearrangement joins TRBV4-1 to TRBJ1-4; 8 bases align to TRBD1. The germline CDR1 and CDR2 sequences are MGHRA and YSYEKL. This CDR3 region has 13 residues. V lost 4 bases and J lost 8; bases outside the gene matches: 3. The CDR3 spells CASSPRQGEKLFF. The DNA of the CDR3 is TGCGCCAGCAGCCCGCGACAGGGGGAAAAACTGTTTTTT.

The chain joins TRBV6-6 to TRBJ2-1; 8 bases are a match to TRBD1. This CDR3 has 16 residues. The V gene's germline CDR1 is MNHNY and CDR2 SVGAGI (reference sequence). V shed 2 bases and J 5 bases; nucleotides not matched to a gene: 8. The chain's CDR3 is CASSYRRQGNHNEQFF. CDR3 in DNA: TGTGCCAGCAGTTACCGACGACAGGGGAACCACAATGAGCAGTTCTTC.

In this sample, this clonotype turned up many times. V is TRBV7-2 and J is TRBJ1-1; TRBD1 might be the D (5 bases). This CDR3 region has 14 residues. Deletions cut 2 bases from V and 10 bases from J, with 17 bases between. Germline V CDR1 and CDR2: SGHTA, FQGNSA. CDR3 in DNA: TGTGCCAGCAGCTTATCTCAGGGAAGTGGCGCAGCTTTCTTT. The encoded protein is CASSLSQGSGAAFF.

The gene calls are TRBV20-1 and TRBJ2-7, with D perhaps matching TRBD2 (7 bases). Germline-derived CDR1 and CDR2 are DFQATT and SNEGSKA (reference sequence). Trimming removed 6 bases from V and 0 bases from J, with 21 bases in between. The CDR3 is 16 residues long. The CDR3 region has the DNA TGCAGTGCCAACCAAGGGGGGGCTGTAAGCTCCTACGAGCAGTACGTC. Its translation is CSANQGGAVSSYEQYV.

The rearrangement joins TRBV7-3 to TRBJ1-2, with TRBD1 matching over 10 bases. V was clipped by 5 bases and J by 6 bases; unmatched bases: 12. The CDR3 contains 16 residues. Germline V CDR1 and CDR2: SGHTA, FQGTGA. The CDR3 sequence: CASSPTGGQGSNGYTF. The CDR3 DNA sequence: TGTGCCAGCAGCCCGACGGGGGGACAGGGGAGTAATGGCTACACCTTC.

This clonotype was observed many times. The chain uses TRBV5-1 and TRBJ1-5; 7 bases line up with TRBD1. Per the germline V gene, CDR1 is SGHRS and CDR2 is YFSETQ. The CDR3 spans 14 residues. After removal of 0 bases from V and 5 bases from J, the junction contained 2 bases not matched to a gene. The CDR3 sequence is CASSLEGGDQPQHF. The CDR3 nucleotides are TGCGCCAGCAGCTTGGAAGGGGGCGATCAGCCCCAGCATTTT.

This clonotype was seen a handful of times. The genes are TRBV4-1 and TRBJ2-2, with a weak D call TRBD2 (6 bases). Trimming shortened V by 1 base and J by 6 bases, and 9 bases separated the two germline ends. Germline V gene data show CDR1 as MGHRA and CDR2 as YSYEKL. The length of the CDR3 is 14 residues. CDR3 in amino acids: CASSQGSGAGELFF. CDR3 DNA sequence: TGCGCCAGCAGCCAAGGATCGGGGGCCGGGGAGCTGTTTTTT.

This rearrangement joins TRBV2 to TRBJ2-5, with D perhaps TRBD1 or TRBD2 (5 bases each). V was trimmed by 1 base and J by 3 bases, leaving 18 bases between them. The CDR3 is 17 residues long. CDR1 and CDR2 (germline): SNHLY, FYNNEI. In nucleotides, the CDR3 is TGTGCCAGCAGTGAAGAAGCCGCTGGGGGTTTCAAAGAGACCCAGTACTTC. Residues: CASSEEAAGGFKETQYF.

This clonotype came up a few times. This chain uses TRBV20-1 with TRBJ2-3, with TRBD2 matching 8 bases. The germline gives CDR1 DFQATT, CDR2 SNEGSKA (reference sequence). J gave up 2 bases and V 3 bases, and 10 bases lay outside the gene matches. The CDR3 sequence is 16 residues long. Written as DNA, the CDR3 is TGCAGTGCTAGGTGGTTTCCAGCGGGGGACACAGATACGCAGTATTTT. Its translation: CSARWFPAGDTDTQYF.

Only a few counts were recorded for this clonotype. This chain uses TRBV6-2 or TRBV6-3 with TRBJ2-4; 8 bases map to TRBD1. The trim removed 6 bases at V and 5 bases at J, leaving 0 bases unmatched. The V gene's germline CDR1 is MNHEY and CDR2 SVGEGT. The CDR3 is 12 amino acids. The CDR3 region has the DNA TGTGCCAGCAGACAGGGGGAAAACATTCAGTACTTC. Translated: CASRQGENIQYF.

This clonotype has just a few counts. The rearrangement uses TRBV21-1 and TRBJ2-5; the table's D call, TRBD1, has no DNA check behind it. TRBV21-1 is classified as a pseudogene. The CDR3 contains 18 residues. In DNA form, the CDR3 reads TGTGCCAGCAGCACCCGCCCCAGACCCCCATCGGCGAGGGAGACCCAGTACTTC. It yields the protein CASSTRPRPPSARETQYF.

There are a few counts of this clonotype. The rearrangement links TRBV7-2 to TRBJ1-6; the match to TRBD1 covers 7 bases. Germline trimming cut 5 bases from V and 4 bases from J; bases unmatched to any gene: 2. The CDR3 runs to 14 residues. In germline, CDR1 is SGHTA, CDR2 FQGNSA. DNA for the CDR3: TGTGCCAGCAGCGAGGGACAGTATAATTCACCCCTCCACTTT. Protein: CASSEGQYNSPLHF.

This clonotype was picked up many times. This chain connects TRBV2 to TRBJ2-5; no definite D call. This CDR3 spans 12 amino acids. Between the trimmed V and J ends, which lost 2 bases and 5 bases, there was a span of 6 bases. CDR1 SNHLY and CDR2 FYNNEI come from the germline V gene. The CDR3 reads CASSESWETQYF. Here the CDR3 DNA reads TGTGCCAGCAGTGAATCTTGGGAGACCCAGTACTTC.

In its sample, this clonotype was seen a few times. V gene TRBV7-2 combines with J gene TRBJ2-1; TRBD2 matches 7 bases. This CDR3 has 12 residues. V lost 6 bases to trimming and J lost 9 bases; unmatched junction nucleotides: 5. CDR1 and CDR2 from the germline V gene are SGHTA and FQGNSA. For the CDR3, the DNA is TGTGCCAGCAGGCGGGAGTTAGGTGAGCAGTTCTTC. Translated, it gives CASRRELGEQFF.

The V gene is TRBV5-6, the J gene TRBJ2-7, with 8 bases lining up with TRBD2. After removal of 4 bases from V and 5 bases from J, the junction contained 8 bases not matched to a gene. The germline gives CDR1 SGHDT, CDR2 YYEEEE. The CDR3 spans 14 residues. The CDR3 bases are TGTGCCAGCAGCACACTAGCGGTTCTTGACGAGCAGTACTTC. It is translated as CASSTLAVLDEQYF.

The chain carries TRBV6-5 and TRBJ2-1; 9 bases fit TRBD1. V lost 6 bases to trimming and J lost 10 bases; unmatched junction nucleotides: 4. CDR1 and CDR2 (germline): MNHEY, SVGAGI. The CDR3 length is 12 residues. The CDR3 sequence: CASRLQGAEQFF. The CDR3 DNA reads as TGTGCCAGCAGATTACAGGGGGCAGAGCAGTTCTTC.

V and J are TRBV27 and TRBJ2-2; no clear D. Trimming cost V 5 bases and J 6 bases, with 13 bases left between them. CDR1 and CDR2 from the germline V gene are MNHEY and SMNVEV (reference sequence). This CDR3 comprises 14 residues. CDR3 sequence reads: CASSHTRLAGELFF. CDR3 bases: TGTGCCAGCAGTCATACCCGGCTAGCCGGGGAGCTGTTTTTT.

There are a few counts of this clonotype. V usage is TRBV6-1 and J usage is TRBJ1-6; no reliable D call. Trimming left V 5 bases short and J 0 bases short, with 11 bases between. Looked up from germline, CDR1 is MNHNS and CDR2 is SASEGT. The CDR3 covers 16 residues. The CDR3 sequence is CASSRWINSYNSPLHF. DNA for the CDR3: TGTGCCAGCAGTAGGTGGATCAACTCCTATAATTCACCCCTCCACTTT.

Only a few counts were recorded for this clonotype. The V call is TRBV20-1, the J call TRBJ2-1; a weak D match, TRBD2 (6 bases). Germline values: CDR1 DFQATT, CDR2 SNEGSKA (reference sequence). The CDR3 covers 13 residues. Trimming stripped 3 bases from V and 8 bases from J, with 14 bases between. For the CDR3, the DNA is TGCAGTGCTAGGGATCTGGGCGGGGATGAGCAGTTCTTC. It specifies CSARDLGGDEQFF.

This clonotype appeared a few times. The rearrangement uses TRBV27 and TRBJ1-6, with unresolved D. The length of the CDR3 is 16 residues. In germline, CDR1 is MNHEY, CDR2 SMNVEV (reference sequence). Trimming shortened V by 3 bases and J by 2 bases, and 11 bases separated the two germline ends. In DNA, the CDR3 is TGTGCCAGCAGTTTCCGGGCGGACCCCTATAATTCACCCCTCCACTTT. This codes for CASSFRADPYNSPLHF.

This clonotype was recorded many times. The rearrangement uses TRBV7-9 and TRBJ1-4, with a possible D match to TRBD1 (6 bases). The CDR3 is made up of 16 amino acids. Trimming shortened V by 6 bases and J by 0 bases, and 14 bases separated the two germline ends. Germline values: CDR1 SEHNR, CDR2 FQNEAQ (reference sequence). The CDR3 loop reads CASRAGDGPTNEKLFF. CDR3 bases: TGTGCCAGCAGGGCAGGGGACGGTCCAACTAATGAAAAACTGTTTTTT.

This clonotype was observed a handful of times. The rearrangement joins TRBV29-1 to TRBJ1-1; the match to TRBD1 covers 7 bases. The CDR3 spans 12 residues. Germline V CDR1 and CDR2: SQVTM, ANQGSEA. Trimming cost V 3 bases and J 4 bases; bases outside gene matches: 2. This CDR3 is CSVDPGGTEAFF. The CDR3 DNA sequence: TGCAGCGTTGACCCAGGGGGCACTGAAGCTTTCTTT.

DNA for the CDR3: TGCGCCAGCAGGGAAATCCACAATGAGCAGTTCTTC. Translation: CASREIHNEQFF. The chain is built from TRBV5-1 and TRBJ2-1; unclear D gene. V lost 5 bases, J lost 5 bases, and 8 bases lay in between. The CDR3 covers 12 residues. In germline, CDR1 is SGHRS, CDR2 YFSETQ.

This clonotype was found a few times. The gene calls are TRBV28 and TRBJ2-1; no reliable D call. The germline gives CDR1 MDHEN, CDR2 SYDVKM. The CDR3 has 13 amino acids. Trimming cost V 6 bases and J 1 base, with 7 bases left between them. CDR3 DNA: TGTGCCAGCAGGCTCCAATCCTACAATGAGCAGTTCTTC. Its protein product is CASRLQSYNEQFF.